Listed below are T cell receptor beta chains from one sample, sequenced in a study of blood T cell repertoires in COVID-19. Assay: immunoSEQ multiplex PCR; the TCRdb copy retains only in-frame clones and omits some. The sample carries about 500,000 clones, about 89% recorded once. The sequencing sample was made of peripheral blood. These receptors came from a woman aged 45-65 years with COVID-19, enrolled during active disease. CDR3s include the opening cysteine and the closing phenylalanine or tryptophan. D genes are given only for firm matches. The size of a clone is reported for some rows only, either as once, few or many, or as a class for expanded clones.

CDR3nt | CDR3aa | abundance | j_gene | d_gene | v_gene
TGTGCCAGTAGTATGATGAGGGTGGGTGACACTGAAGCTTTCTTT | CASSMMRVGDTEAFF | . | TRBJ1-1 | . | TRBV19
TGTGCCAGCAGCGTAGGGTCCCGGGGAGGTAACTATGGCTACACCTTC | CASSVGSRGGNYGYTF | . | TRBJ1-2 | . | TRBV9
TGTGCCTGGAGTGTGAGATTCGGCTACACCTTC | CAWSVRFGYTF | . | TRBJ1-2 | . | TRBV30
TGTGCCAGTAGCCACGGGCAGCCCCAGCATTTT | CASSHGQPQHF | . | TRBJ1-5 | . | TRBV19
TGTGCCAGCAGCGTAGCATCGGGGTATGAGCAGTTCTTC | CASSVASGYEQFF | . | TRBJ2-1 | . | TRBV9
TGTGCCAGCAGCTTGGGTAGGACATCGTGGGTTACTGAAGCTTTCTTT | CASSLGRTSWVTEAFF | . | TRBJ1-1 | . | TRBV5-8
TGTGCCAGCAGTTTCAGGGCAGGGCAGTTCTTC | CASSFRAGQFF | . | TRBJ2-1 | . | TRBV12-3/TRBV12-4
TGTGCCAGTAGTATAGGAGAGGCGAACACCGGGGAGCTGTTTTTT | CASSIGEANTGELFF | few | TRBJ2-2 | . | TRBV19
TGTGCCAGTAGTATAGACGGGCCCTCGGGGGAGCAGTACTTC | CASSIDGPSGEQYF | . | TRBJ2-7 | . | TRBV19
TGTGCCAGCTCACCTTTGAGTGGCGGGGAGCTGTTTTTT | CASSPLSGGELFF | . | TRBJ2-2 | . | TRBV18
TGTGCCAGCAGAACAGGGGCCGCGAACACTGAAGCTTTCTTT | CASRTGAANTEAFF | . | TRBJ1-1 | TRBD1 | TRBV28
TGTGCCAGCAGCCCCCCCGGAGCAACTAATGAAAAACTGTTTTTT | CASSPPGATNEKLFF | . | TRBJ1-4 | . | TRBV3-1/TRBV3-2
TGTGCCAGCAGCCCCAGGGGGACAGGGGGGGACTTC | CASSPRGTGGDF | . | TRBJ2-7 | TRBD1 | TRBV5-8
TGTGCCAGCAGTTACGGGACAGGGGGCGCATTAGACAATGAGCAGTTCTTC | CASSYGTGGALDNEQFF | few | TRBJ2-1 | TRBD1 | TRBV6-2/TRBV6-3
TGCGCCAGCAGCCCTGGGACTACAGCGGGCACAGATACGCAGTATTTT | CASSPGTTAGTDTQYF | . | TRBJ2-3 | TRBD2 | TRBV5-1
TGTGCCAGCAGTTCACCCGAGATGAACACTGAAGCTTTCTTT | CASSSPEMNTEAFF | . | TRBJ1-1 | . | TRBV6-2/TRBV6-3
TGTGCCAGCAGTCAGGGCCAGGATACGCAGTATTTT | CASSQGQDTQYF | . | TRBJ2-3 | . | TRBV25-1
TGCGCCAGCAGTTCACTAGGCGGGGAAAAACTGTTTTTT | CASSSLGGEKLFF | . | TRBJ1-4 | . | TRBV5-1
TGTGCCAGCAGCTTAGAGAGGCGGGGACCAGAAGACGAGCAGTACTTC | CASSLERRGPEDEQYF | . | TRBJ2-7 | . | TRBV7-6
TGTGCCAGCTCACCTACCCTGGGCGGGTCCTACGAGCAGTACTTC | CASSPTLGGSYEQYF | . | TRBJ2-7 | . | TRBV18
TGTGCCTGGAGTGTAGCGGCAGCCTATGGCTACACCTTC | CAWSVAAAYGYTF | . | TRBJ1-2 | . | TRBV30
TGTGCCAGCAGTACCCTGGCGGGGGGGCTCAATGAGCAGTTCTTC | CASSTLAGGLNEQFF | . | TRBJ2-1 | TRBD2 | TRBV6-5
TGCAGCGTTTTCCCGGAGGCCGATTGGGAGTTTGGCTACACCTTC | CSVFPEADWEFGYTF | . | TRBJ1-2 | . | TRBV29-1
TGTGCCAGCAGCGTAGAGGGGGCCCGAAATTCACCCCTCCACTTT | CASSVEGARNSPLHF | . | TRBJ1-6 | TRBD1 | TRBV9
TGTGCCATCAGCGACAGGGGTAATGAGCAGTTCTTC | CAISDRGNEQFF | . | TRBJ2-1 | TRBD1 | TRBV10-3
TGTGCCAGCAGAACAGGGGGCGTAGACTATGGCTACACCTTC | CASRTGGVDYGYTF | once | TRBJ1-2 | TRBD1 | TRBV2
TGTGCCAGCAGTCCCGGGACTGTAGGGTCCACAGATACGCAGTATTTT | CASSPGTVGSTDTQYF | . | TRBJ2-3 | . | TRBV28
TGCAGCGTTTCGGCGGGGACCTACGAGCAGTACTTC | CSVSAGTYEQYF | . | TRBJ2-7 | . | TRBV29-1
TGCGCCAGCAGTCGAGGGGAGGGTGTTACGGCCGGGGAGCTGTTTTTT | CASSRGEGVTAGELFF | once | TRBJ2-2 | TRBD2 | TRBV5-1
TGTGCCAGCAGTCGGGACAGCGTCTCTGGAAACACCATATATTTT | CASSRDSVSGNTIYF | . | TRBJ1-3 | TRBD1 | TRBV6-5
TGTGCCAGCAGCCCGACAGGGGCTGGGGACACCATATATTTT | CASSPTGAGDTIYF | . | TRBJ1-3 | TRBD1 | TRBV3-1/TRBV3-2
TGCGCCAGCAGACTCGATGCAGATACGCAGTATTTT | CASRLDADTQYF | . | TRBJ2-3 | . | TRBV10-1
TGTGCTAGTGGTTCCCCGTTGGGGCAGATAACCTACGAGCAGTACTTC | CASGSPLGQITYEQYF | . | TRBJ2-7 | . | TRBV12-5
TGTGCCAGCAGCCCTCAGGGGAACAGAGTTAATGAAAAACTGTTTTTT | CASSPQGNRVNEKLFF | . | TRBJ1-4 | . | TRBV9
TGTGCCAGCAGCGGACTAGCGGGGGGGTTCCAGTTTGAGCAGTACTTC | CASSGLAGGFQFEQYF | . | TRBJ2-7 | TRBD2 | TRBV2
TGCGCCAGCAGCCAAGATTCCGGAGGTACCGGGGGGGGCTACACCTTC | CASSQDSGGTGGGYTF | . | TRBJ1-2 | . | TRBV4-1
TGTGCCAGCAGAAGGGGACAGGCCACATATGGCTACACCTTC | CASRRGQATYGYTF | . | TRBJ1-2 | TRBD1 | TRBV6-5
TGTGCCAGCAGTGGACAGGGGAGCCAGCCCCAGCATTTT | CASSGQGSQPQHF | . | TRBJ1-5 | TRBD1 | TRBV27
TGTGCCAGCAGTGCGGACAGGGCGCATGGCTACACCTTC | CASSADRAHGYTF | few | TRBJ1-2 | TRBD1 | TRBV2
TGTGCCAGCAGTCCACGACAGGGGGTTCAGCCCCAGCATTTT | CASSPRQGVQPQHF | . | TRBJ1-5 | TRBD1 | TRBV6-2/TRBV6-3
TGTGCCAGCAGTTACAGCCGGGGTGCGGGGGCCAACGTCCTGACTTTC | CASSYSRGAGANVLTF | . | TRBJ2-6 | . | TRBV6-2/TRBV6-3
TGTGCCAGTAGAAACGACAGGGCTTCTAACTATGGCTACACCTTC | CASRNDRASNYGYTF | . | TRBJ1-2 | TRBD1 | TRBV19
TGTGCCAGCAGCGACCGGGACAGGGGAGAGGATTCACCCCTCCACTTT | CASSDRDRGEDSPLHF | . | TRBJ1-6 | TRBD1 | TRBV3-1/TRBV3-2
TGTGCCAGTAGTCTAGCTCCTCAAGCTGATACGCAGTATTTT | CASSLAPQADTQYF | . | TRBJ2-3 | . | TRBV19
TGCGCCAGCAGAAGAGGACAGGTGGGGACAAACTATGGCTACACCTTC | CASRRGQVGTNYGYTF | . | TRBJ1-2 | TRBD1 | TRBV5-1
TGCTGGAAGGGGGGGAAAGCTTTCTTT | CWKGGKAFF | . | TRBJ1-1 | . | TRBV29-1
TGTGCCAGCAGCCCAAGCGGGGGGGACGAGGAGACCCAGTACTTC | CASSPSGGDEETQYF | . | TRBJ2-5 | TRBD2 | TRBV2
TGTGCCATCAATAACCAGGGGAACTATGGCTACACCTTC | CAINNQGNYGYTF | . | TRBJ1-2 | . | TRBV10-3
TGTGCCTGGTCGGACAGTAGCACAGATACGCAGTATTTT | CAWSDSSTDTQYF | . | TRBJ2-3 | . | TRBV30
TGTGCCAGCAGTGAACATTTTCGGGGGACAGTCAACTATGGCTACACCTTC | CASSEHFRGTVNYGYTF | . | TRBJ1-2 | TRBD1 | TRBV6-1
TGCGCCAGCAATGTTTTGACTAGCGGGGGGCATGAGCAGTTCTTC | CASNVLTSGGHEQFF | . | TRBJ2-1 | TRBD2 | TRBV5-1
TGTGCCAGCAGCCCGGGACAGGGGCGCGCGCAGTACTTC | CASSPGQGRAQYF | . | TRBJ2-7 | TRBD1 | TRBV7-2
TGTGCCAGCTCAGTATTGGCGGGGGATACGCAGTATTTT | CASSVLAGDTQYF | . | TRBJ2-3 | . | TRBV3-1/TRBV3-2
TGCGCCAGCAGCTGGCGACCGACAGGGACCAGGGAGGAGCAGTACTTC | CASSWRPTGTREEQYF | once | TRBJ2-7 | TRBD1 | TRBV5-1
TGTGCCAGCAGCCGGGACAGGGGTGATCAGCCCCAGCATTTT | CASSRDRGDQPQHF | . | TRBJ1-5 | TRBD1 | TRBV6-5
TGTGCCTGGAGTGTACTAGCTCAGAGAAACACCATATATTTT | CAWSVLAQRNTIYF | . | TRBJ1-3 | . | TRBV30